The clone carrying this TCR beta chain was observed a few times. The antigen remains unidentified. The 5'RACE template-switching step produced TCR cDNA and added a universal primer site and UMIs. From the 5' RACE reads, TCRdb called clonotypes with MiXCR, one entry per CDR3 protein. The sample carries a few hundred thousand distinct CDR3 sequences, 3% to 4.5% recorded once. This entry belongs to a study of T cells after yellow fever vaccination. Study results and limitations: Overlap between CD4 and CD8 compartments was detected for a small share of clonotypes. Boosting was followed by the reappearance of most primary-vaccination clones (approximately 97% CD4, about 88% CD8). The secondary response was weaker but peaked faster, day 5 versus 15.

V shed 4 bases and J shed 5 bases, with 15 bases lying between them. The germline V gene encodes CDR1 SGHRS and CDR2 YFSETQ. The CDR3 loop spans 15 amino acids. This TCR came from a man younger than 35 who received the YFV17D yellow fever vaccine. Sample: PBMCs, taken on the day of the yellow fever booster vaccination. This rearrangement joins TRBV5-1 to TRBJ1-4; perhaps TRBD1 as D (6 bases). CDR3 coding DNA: TGCGCCAGCAGCCTTCAGACAGGCAAAAATGAAAAACTGTTTTTT. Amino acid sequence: CASSLQTGKNEKLFF.